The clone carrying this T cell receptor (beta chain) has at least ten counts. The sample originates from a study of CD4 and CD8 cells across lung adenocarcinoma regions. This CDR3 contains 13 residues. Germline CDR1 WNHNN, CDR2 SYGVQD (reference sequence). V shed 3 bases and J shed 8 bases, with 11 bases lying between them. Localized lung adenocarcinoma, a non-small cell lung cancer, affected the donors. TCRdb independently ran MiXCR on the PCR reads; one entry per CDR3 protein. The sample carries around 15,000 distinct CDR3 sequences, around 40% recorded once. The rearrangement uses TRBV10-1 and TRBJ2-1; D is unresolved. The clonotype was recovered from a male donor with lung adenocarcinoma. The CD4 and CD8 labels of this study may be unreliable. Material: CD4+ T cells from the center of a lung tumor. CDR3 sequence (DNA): TGCGCCAGCAGTGAAGGCGGACGGGATGAGCAGTTCTTC. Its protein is CASSEGGRDEQFF.